The 24 T cell receptor beta chains in this list originate from one sample, sequenced in a study of cytomegalovirus exposure and HLA in healthy donors. Vbeta (60) and Jbeta (13) primers were used in the PCR. Sequenced by immunoSEQ multiplex PCR; TCRdb stores in-frame clones only, minus some. The sample has around 97,000 clones, almost 80% seen once; the top ten hold about 4.1%. Specimen: PBMCs. The receptors derive from a man in his fifties or sixties in good health and CMV-seropositive.

The chain couples TRBV2 to TRBJ2-5, with 10 bases lining up with TRBD2. CDR1 and CDR2 from the germline V gene are SNHLY and FYNNEI. This CDR3 contains 13 residues. Trimming cost V 6 bases and J 5 bases; bases outside gene matches: 3. The CDR3 bases are TGTGCCAGCAGAGCGGGAGGGTGGGAGACCCAGTACTTC. Protein product: CASRAGGWETQYF.

The rearrangement joins TRBV27 to TRBJ2-5; no reliable D call. V was clipped by 8 bases and J by 3 bases, with 13 bases between them. CDR1 is MNHEY, CDR2 SMNVEV, per germline (reference sequence). This CDR3 has 13 amino acids. CDR3 sequence: CASPRHPKETQYF. The DNA of the CDR3 is TGTGCCAGCCCTCGACATCCCAAAGAGACCCAGTACTTC.

The chain carries TRBV5-1 and TRBJ2-7, with TRBD1 matching 9 bases. This CDR3 region has 19 residues. The ends lost 4 bases at V and 4 bases at J; junction bases unmatched: 21. The germline gives CDR1 SGHRS, CDR2 YFSETQ. The CDR3 sequence: CASSPAFRTGARSRYEQYF. CDR3 coding DNA: TGCGCCAGCAGCCCGGCGTTTAGGACAGGGGCCCGCTCTCGGTACGAGCAGTACTTC.

The DNA of the CDR3 is TGTGCCAGCAGCACAAGACTAGCGGGGCTTTCCTACAATGAGCAGTTCTTC. This gives the protein CASSTRLAGLSYNEQFF. The chain combines TRBV27 with TRBJ2-1; 11 positions match TRBD2. This CDR3 spans 17 amino acids. Germline values: CDR1 MNHEY, CDR2 SMNVEV (reference sequence). Trimming at V came to 6 bases and at J to 1 base, leaving 8 bases not matched to a gene.

The chain links TRBV7-2 to TRBJ2-7; D remains unclear. The CDR3 is 12 residues long. Germline V gene data show CDR1 as SGHTA and CDR2 as FQGNSA. V lost 0 bases, J lost 6 bases, and 6 bases lay in between. CDR3 bases: TGTGCCAGCAGCTTAGCGCAGGTCGAGCAGTACTTC. It yields the protein CASSLAQVEQYF. The full variable domain, with the rest looked up from reference TRBV7-2 and TRBJ2-7, is GAGVSQSPSNKVTEKGKDVELRCDPISGHTALYWYRQSLGQGLEFLIYFQGNSAPDKSGLPSDRFSAERTGGSVSTLTIQRTQQEDSAVYLCASSLAQVEQYFGPGTRLTVT.

CDR3 nucleotides: TGTGCCAGCAGCCGCACAGGGGCACTTGCAACTAATGAAAAACTGTTTTTT. Amino acids: CASSRTGALATNEKLFF. The chain employs TRBV9 and TRBJ1-4; the match to TRBD1 covers 7 bases. CDR1 and CDR2 (germline): SGDLS, YYNGEE. The CDR3 has 17 residues. Trimming took 4 bases from V and 0 from J; bases not matched to a gene: 9. Drawing the rest from reference TRBV9 and TRBJ1-4, the complete variable domain is DSGVTQTPKHLITATGQRVTLRCSPRSGDLSVYWYQQSLDQGLQFLIQYYNGEERAKGNILERFSAQQFPDLHSELNLSSLELGDSALYFCASSRTGALATNEKLFFGSGTQLSVL.

This clone has more than one count but fewer than ten. The V call is TRBV10-1, the J call TRBJ1-2; 7 nucleotides align to TRBD1. J lost 2 bases, V lost 5 bases, and 8 bases had no gene match. The CDR3 totals 15 residues. Looked up from germline, CDR1 is WNHNN and CDR2 is SYGVQD (reference sequence). The CDR3 loop reads CASSPWTGENYGYTF. The CDR3 nucleotides read TGCGCCAGCAGTCCCTGGACAGGCGAAAACTATGGCTACACCTTC.

The rearrangement joins TRBV5-1 to TRBJ1-1, with TRBD1 identical over 11 bases. The CDR3 loop spans 14 amino acids. V trimming: 4 bases; J trimming: 6 bases; junction bases outside the gene matches: 5. The germline V gene encodes CDR1 SGHRS and CDR2 YFSETQ. The CDR3 DNA sequence: TGCGCCAGCAGCCCAGGGACAGGGGGGGCTGAAGCTTTCTTT. It encodes CASSPGTGGAEAFF.

This rearrangement joins TRBV9 to TRBJ2-3; 14 nucleotides match TRBD2. The V segment lost 2 bases and the J segment 2 bases; nucleotides outside the gene matches: 10. The CDR3 extends over 19 amino acids. Per the germline V gene, CDR1 is SGDLS and CDR2 is YYNGEE. CDR3 sequence (DNA): TGTGCCAGCAGCGTTACGACTAGCGGGAGGGCTTTCACCACAGATACGCAGTATTTT. Amino acid sequence: CASSVTTSGRAFTTDTQYF.

The chain combines TRBV5-4 with TRBJ2-6, with TRBD1 matching 8 bases. The CDR3 consists of 17 residues. V lost 4 bases and J lost 0; bases outside the gene matches: 6. CDR1 and CDR2 from the germline V gene are SGHNT and YYREEE (reference sequence). CDR3 in DNA: TGTGCCAGCAGCACTGGACAGGGTATCTCTGGGGCCAACGTCCTGACTTTC. The encoded protein is CASSTGQGISGANVLTF.

This clone was found once. The J gene is TRBJ2-7, the V gene TRBV27; TRBD2 matches at 9 bases. Germline V CDR1 and CDR2: MNHEY, SMNVEV (reference sequence). This CDR3 has 14 amino acids. V was pared by 7 bases and J by 3 bases, with 7 bases of the junction left unmatched. The CDR3 protein is CASKAGGGFYEQYF. In DNA form, the CDR3 reads TGTGCCAGCAAAGCGGGAGGTGGGTTCTACGAGCAGTACTTC.

V usage is TRBV5-5 and J usage is TRBJ2-1; D not certain. In germline, CDR1 is SGHKS, CDR2 YYEKEE (reference sequence). The V and J ends lost 4 bases and 2 bases respectively, with 7 bases between them. The length of the CDR3 is 13 residues. CDR3 sequence reads: CASSRNPYNEQFF. The CDR3 nucleotides are TGTGCCAGCAGCCGTAATCCCTACAATGAGCAGTTCTTC. Variable domain in full (rest from reference TRBV5-5 and TRBJ2-1): DAGVTQSPTHLIKTRGQQVTLRCSPISGHKSVSWYQQVLGQGPQFIFQYYEKEERGRGNFPDRFSARQFPNYSSELNVNALLLGDSALYLCASSRNPYNEQFFGPGTRLTVL.

This chain uses TRBV11-2 with TRBJ2-7; the D gene is possibly TRBD1 (6 bases). V was pared by 5 bases and J by 1 base, with 21 bases between. From germline, CDR1 is SGHAT and CDR2 FQNNGV. The CDR3 runs to 17 residues. The DNA of the CDR3 is TGTGCCAGCAGCCTTCCCCACAGGGCGGTTGGGTCCTACGAGCAGTACTTC. Residues: CASSLPHRAVGSYEQYF.

V is TRBV9 and J is TRBJ2-3, with D unclear. The germline CDR1 and CDR2 sequences are SGDLS and YYNGEE. The V gene lost 1 base and the J gene lost 4 bases, with 4 bases spanning the gap. CDR3 length: 12 residues. CDR3 sequence (DNA): TGTGCCAGCAGCGTAAACTCAGATACGCAGTATTTT. It yields the protein CASSVNSDTQYF.

This clone was observed a single time. The CDR3 region has the DNA TGTGCCAGCAGTTTATCAGGGACGGGGGGTGGAAACACCATATATTTT. This translates into CASSLSGTGGGNTIYF. The rearrangement links TRBV27 to TRBJ1-3; weak D call: TRBD1 (5 bases). Germline CDR1 MNHEY, CDR2 SMNVEV (reference sequence). The CDR3 has 16 residues. Trimming removed 0 bases from V and 3 bases from J, with 12 bases in between.

This chain uses TRBV30 with TRBJ2-7, with D hard to call. The CDR3 extends over 13 amino acids. Germline CDR1 and CDR2: GTSNPN and SVGIG (reference sequence). The chain's CDR3 is CAFDSTKFYEQYF. As DNA, the CDR3 is TGTGCTTTCGACTCTACAAAATTTTACGAGCAGTACTTC.

The rearrangement joins TRBV28 to TRBJ1-5, with 8 bases lining up with TRBD1. The CDR3 has 14 amino acids. V gave up 3 bases and J gave up 7 bases; unmatched junction bases: 5. Germline V CDR1 and CDR2: MDHEN, SYDVKM. The CDR3 DNA is TGTGCCAGCAGTTTCGGACAGGGAGTGCAGCCCCAGCATTTT. Its translation: CASSFGQGVQPQHF.

The CDR3 DNA sequence: TGTGCCAGCAGTAACTACGGACAGGGACAGAATCAGCCCCAGCATTTT. It specifies CASSNYGQGQNQPQHF. The chain uses TRBV27 and TRBJ1-5, with 8 positions matching TRBD1. The V and J ends lost 5 bases and 4 bases, in that order; junction bases with no gene match: 10. CDR1 is MNHEY and CDR2 is SMNVEV in the germline V gene (reference sequence). The CDR3 spans 16 residues.

The rearrangement joins TRBV28 to TRBJ2-7; possibly TRBD2 for D (7 bases). The germline V and J ends were trimmed by 3 bases and 1 base, with 19 bases remaining between them. The germline gives CDR1 MDHEN, CDR2 SYDVKM. The length of the CDR3 is 17 residues. CDR3 sequence (DNA): TGTGCCAGCAGTTTCCCCCTGGGAGGGGGAAGATCCTACGAGCAGTACTTC. This encodes CASSFPLGGGRSYEQYF.

Remarks on this clone: The junction shows a germline mismatch at one end, possibly a read error. V gene TRBV2 combines with J gene TRBJ1-3; a weak D match, TRBD1 (5 bases). Germline CDR1 SNHLY, CDR2 FYNNEI. This CDR3 is 14 amino acids long. The CDR3 spells CANSERGSGNTIYF. The CDR3 DNA sequence: TGTGCCAACAGTGAACGGGGGTCTGGAAACACCATATATTTT.

The chain recombines TRBV2 with TRBJ2-2; TRBD2 is a possible D gene (7 bases). The CDR3 has 14 residues. V gave up 10 bases and J gave up 5 bases, with 17 bases separating them. Germline V gene lookup returns CDR1 SNHLY and CDR2 FYNNEI. The chain's CDR3 is CATVLRGGTGELFF. The CDR3 coding sequence is TGTGCCACCGTCTTGAGGGGGGGGACCGGGGAGCTGTTTTTT.

The CDR3 reads CASSPQTGINEKLFF. The CDR3 coding sequence is TGTGCCAGCAGCCCACAGACAGGGATTAATGAAAAACTGTTTTTT. This chain connects TRBV9 to TRBJ1-4, with 7 bases lining up with TRBD1. Germline V lookup: CDR1 SGDLS, CDR2 YYNGEE. Losses at the gene ends were 4 bases for V and 4 bases for J; bases not matched to a gene: 7. The CDR3 contains 15 residues. The whole variable domain, remainder taken from reference TRBV9 and TRBJ1-4, is DSGVTQTPKHLITATGQRVTLRCSPRSGDLSVYWYQQSLDQGLQFLIQYYNGEERAKGNILERFSAQQFPDLHSELNLSSLELGDSALYFCASSPQTGINEKLFFGSGTQLSVL.

This rearrangement joins TRBV21-1 to TRBJ2-7; the table's D call TRBD1 went unverified against the DNA. TRBV21-1 counts as a pseudogene. The CDR3 spans 14 residues. The CDR3 is CASSKGQGLDEQYF. The CDR3 DNA reads as TGTGCCAGCAGCAAAGGGCAGGGGCTCGACGAGCAGTACTTC.

The gene calls are TRBV28 and TRBJ1-5; the match to TRBD1 covers 7 bases. Losses at the gene ends were 2 bases for V and 3 bases for J; bases not matched to a gene: 1. This CDR3 region has 14 residues. The V gene's germline CDR1 is MDHEN and CDR2 SYDVKM. The CDR3 is CASSLGTVNQPQHF. In DNA form, the CDR3 reads TGTGCCAGCAGTTTAGGGACAGTCAATCAGCCCCAGCATTTT.